This T cell receptor beta chain was captured by sequencing in a study of T cell repertoires in cytomegalovirus infection. Turning to the study itself: Used in the study were CMV epitopes, some recently identified and HLA-C-restricted, others well-studied and HLA-B-restricted.

Regarding this clonotype: Its antigen is currently unknown.

Germline V gene data show CDR1 as SGHTA and CDR2 as FQGNSA. CDR3 size: 13 residues. V lost 7 bases and J 3 bases, leaving 12 bases between the germline ends. TCRdb passed the reads through MiXCR, listing each CDR3 protein once. The table records 110,000 or so distinct CDR3 sequences, over 25% of them present only once. Findings of the study overall: Within the response measured ex vivo, HLA-C-restricted CMV-specific TCR beta clonotypes were dominant.

This receptor was taken from a human donor in good health (CMV status not recorded). Some clones in this sample may be carry-over from other donors' samples. The V call is TRBV7-2, the J call TRBJ1-2; D gene unclear. The specimen was CD8+ T cells from cultured PBMCs, collected from culture after CMV antigen stimulation. The CDR3 DNA reads TGTGCCAGCATTTCTGGGGATTACTATGGCTACACCTTC. Its protein product is CASISGDYYGYTF.